Listed here are 3 T cell receptor beta chains from one sample, sequenced in a study of blood T cells in healthy people across ages. Alongside a J-beta primer mix, a sample-barcoded 5' primer served in a second PCR lasting roughly 6 to 11 cycles. TCRdb ran MiXCR on the 5' RACE reads and lists one entry per CDR3 protein. Of roughly 730,000 distinct CDR3 sequences in the sample, approximately 53% are singletons; the top ten hold roughly 25%. The sample taken for sequencing was blood. The receptors come from a man in his forties in good health.

The CDR3 sequence is CASSVIASESTDTQYF. In DNA, the CDR3 is TGTGCCAGCAGCGTAATAGCTAGCGAGAGCACAGATACGCAGTATTTT. The rearrangement joins TRBV9 to TRBJ2-3, with D possibly matching TRBD2 (6 bases). Trimming stripped 1 base from V and 0 bases from J, with 12 bases between. The CDR3 is made up of 16 amino acids. The germline V gene encodes CDR1 SGDLS and CDR2 YYNGEE.

The V call is TRBV28, the J call TRBJ1-2; tentatively, D is TRBD1 (6 bases). This CDR3 contains 14 residues. Germline CDR1 and CDR2: MDHEN and SYDVKM. V lost 3 bases and J lost 5, with 13 bases in between. CDR3 DNA sequence: TGTGCCAGCAGTTTTTCTACAGGGAGTTATGGCTACACCTTC. Translation: CASSFSTGSYGYTF.

The chain combines TRBV12-3 or TRBV12-4 with TRBJ1-5; D may be TRBD1 (6 bases). Trimming shortened V by 0 bases and J by 8 bases, and 8 bases separated the two germline ends. The CDR3 sequence is 13 residues long. CDR3 DNA sequence: TGTGCCAGCAGTTTAGCGGGACACGAGCCCCAGCATTTT. It yields the protein CASSLAGHEPQHF.